This is a list of T cell receptor beta chains from one sample in a study of cytomegalovirus exposure and HLA in healthy donors. Libraries were prepared by immunoSEQ multiplex PCR; TCRdb keeps only in-frame clonotypes and omits some of them. The sample includes some 160,000 clones, almost 75% of them seen just once. The sequencing input was PBMCs. Source of these receptors: a woman between 18 and 30 years old in good health and CMV-seropositive. Each CDR3 is given with its conserved first and last residue. A D gene is named only where the DNA matches it firmly. Size is stated for part of the rows, as once, few or many counts, or as a class when the clone is expanded.

TRBV7-3,NA,TRBD2,TRBJ2-1,TGTGCCAGCAGTTTAGCGGGGGGCAATGAGCAGTTCTTC,CASSLAGGNEQFF
TRBV25-1,NA,TRBD2,TRBJ2-5,TGTGCCAGCAGTGCCGGGGGGACTCCCCCGGTGACCCAGTACTTC,CASSAGGTPPVTQYF
TRBV15,NA,TRBD1,TRBJ1-3,TGTGCCACCACCTCAGGGGGCTCTGGAAACACCATATATTTT,CATTSGGSGNTIYF
TRBV5-1,NA,NA,TRBJ2-1,TGCGCCAGCAGCTCTATCGCGGAAGCCTACAATGAGCAGTTCTTC,CASSSIAEAYNEQFF
TRBV5-8,few,TRBD1,TRBJ2-7,TGTGCCAGCAGCTTGGAATTACAGGGGCGGGAGCAGTACTTC,CASSLELQGREQYF
TRBV4-1,few,TRBD1,TRBJ1-3,TGCGCCAGCTCAGGTTTGAAAGTACGCGGGACAGGGGGTGACTCTGGAAACACCATATATTTT,CASSGLKVRGTGGDSGNTIYF
TRBV28,NA,NA,TRBJ2-1,TGTGCCAGCAGTTCGGACAATAAGCAGTTCTTC,CASSSDNKQFF
TRBV5-4,NA,TRBD1,TRBJ2-3,TGTGCCAGCAGCTTAAACAGGGGGGCAGATACGCAGTATTTT,CASSLNRGADTQYF
TRBV18,NA,NA,TRBJ2-7,TGTGCCAGCCGTCCTTCGGGGTCGTCCTACGAGCAGTACTTC,CASRPSGSSYEQYF
TRBV6-5,NA,NA,TRBJ1-1,TGTGCCAGCAGTTTATCGGGTAACACTGAAGCTTTCTTT,CASSLSGNTEAFF
TRBV5-4,NA,TRBD1,TRBJ1-1,TGTGCCAGCAGAAACAGGGGGAACACTGAAGCTTTCTTT,CASRNRGNTEAFF
TRBV7-8,NA,NA,TRBJ1-5,TGTGCCAGCAGCTTTTCGGGCAGGGCAAGTAATCAGCCCCAGCATTTT,CASSFSGRASNQPQHF
TRBV9,NA,NA,TRBJ2-7,TGTGCCAGCAGAGCAGGATCATCATCTTCCTACGAGCAGTACTTC,CASRAGSSSSYEQYF
TRBV6-5,NA,NA,TRBJ2-1,TGTGCCAGCAGAAGAATTAGCGCATACAATGAGCAGTTCTTC,CASRRISAYNEQFF
TRBV2,NA,TRBD1,TRBJ2-7,TGTGCCAGCTTCCCCCCCGACAGGGGGCGAGGAGGTGAGCAGTACTTC,CASFPPDRGRGGEQYF
TRBV6-5,NA,NA,TRBJ2-7,TGTGCCAGCAGTTACTCGGGCTCGGCGAGCTCCTACGAGCAGTACTTC,CASSYSGSASSYEQYF
TRBV5-6,few,TRBD1,TRBJ2-3,TGTGCCAGCAGCACGAGGGACAGGGGGCTTCCAGATACGCAGTATTTT,CASSTRDRGLPDTQYF
TRBV5-6,NA,TRBD1,TRBJ1-1,TGTGCCAGCAGTTTTACACCAAGGGGGCTGGGCACTGAAGCTTTCTTT,CASSFTPRGLGTEAFF
TRBV30,NA,TRBD1,TRBJ1-4,TGTGCCTGGGCCGGGACAGCGAATGAAAAACTGTTTTTT,CAWAGTANEKLFF
TRBV7-9,NA,NA,TRBJ1-6,TGTTCCAGCAGCGAGCGAAATTCACCCCTCCACTTT,CSSSERNSPLHF
TRBV5-1,NA,TRBD1,TRBJ1-2,TGCGCCAGCAGCTTGGCCGTTGGGACAGACTTTAACTATGGCTACACCTTC,CASSLAVGTDFNYGYTF
TRBV5-4,NA,NA,TRBJ1-6,TGTGCCAGCAGCTTGACAGGCACTAATTCACCCCTCCACTTT,CASSLTGTNSPLHF
TRBV6-5,NA,NA,TRBJ1-1,TGTGCCAGCAGTGGCCGCAGGGTAACTGAAGCTTTCTTT,CASSGRRVTEAFF
TRBV6-6,once,NA,TRBJ2-5,TGTGCCAGCAGCTCCCGGGACAACCCTGGGACCCAGTACTTC,CASSSRDNPGTQYF
TRBV6-6,once,TRBD2,TRBJ2-1,TGTGCCAGCAGTGCGGGACTAGCGTCAAATGAGCAGTTCTTC,CASSAGLASNEQFF
TRBV6-1,NA,TRBD1,TRBJ1-1,TGTGCCAGCAGCGCACAGGGGCTTGAAGCTTTCTTT,CASSAQGLEAFF
TRBV11-2,few,TRBD2,TRBJ2-1,TGTGCCAGCAGCCCTCGACTAGCGGGGGACGGTAATGAGCAGTTCTTC,CASSPRLAGDGNEQFF
TRBV7-9,NA,NA,TRBJ1-3,TGTGCCAGCAGCTTTGGAGGTGGAAACACCATATATTTT,CASSFGGGNTIYF
TRBV15,NA,TRBD2,TRBJ2-7,TGTGCCACCAGCAGAGATCCTAGCGGGGGAGCTACCTCCTACGAGCAGTACTTC,CATSRDPSGGATSYEQYF
TRBV30,NA,NA,TRBJ1-6,TGTGCCTGGACCCCCCCGGGGGCCTATAATTCACCCCTCCACTTT,CAWTPPGAYNSPLHF
TRBV5-1,NA,NA,TRBJ2-3,TGCGCCAGCAGTTTACGCCGGGGGGCCGCCGATACGCAGTATTTT,CASSLRRGAADTQYF
TRBV30,once,TRBD1,TRBJ1-6,TGTGCCTGGAGTGTAGCCGGACAGGGTAATTCACCCCTCCACTTT,CAWSVAGQGNSPLHF
TRBV14,NA,NA,TRBJ2-7,TGTGCCAGCAGCCAGTGGTCACCGGACGAGCAGTACTTC,CASSQWSPDEQYF
TRBV6-1,NA,NA,TRBJ2-2,TGTGCCAGCAGTGAAGCGCGGGTAGAACACTCCATGGGGTACCCCGGGGAGCTGTTTTTT,CASSEARVEHSMGYPGELFF
TRBV7-2,NA,TRBD2,TRBJ2-5,TGTGCCAGCAGCTTTAGAGGCGGGGGGGTCCAAGAGACCCAGTACTTC,CASSFRGGGVQETQYF
TRBV12-5,NA,TRBD1,TRBJ1-2,TGTGCTAGTGGTTCTTATTTTGGACAGGGTAATTTTGGGTACACCTTC,CASGSYFGQGNFGYTF
TRBV5-1,NA,NA,TRBJ1-1,TGCGCCAGCAGCTTCCCCGGAGCTGAAGCTTTCTTT,CASSFPGAEAFF